This T cell receptor beta chain is from a study of cytotoxic CD8 clonotypes in ibrutinib-treated CLL. The germline V and J ends were trimmed by 2 bases and 7 bases, with 9 bases remaining between them. CDR3 length: 11 residues. Looked up from germline, CDR1 is GTSNPN and CDR2 is SVGIG (reference sequence). Profiling relied on immunoSEQ multiplex PCR, and the TCRdb table lists in-frame clones only, not all of them. The sample has 200,000 to 250,000 clones, 70% seen once; the top ten hold over 5.5%. The clonotype comes from a human donor with chronic lymphocytic leukemia. Sequencing was performed on PBMCs, taken after 12 months of ibrutinib treatment. This chain uses TRBV30 with TRBJ2-7; D uncertain. The CDR3 DNA reads as TGTGCCTGGAGTCCCCGCGAAGAGCAGTACTTC. Encoded protein: CAWSPREEQYF.